Shown below are 31 T cell receptor beta chains from a single sample sequenced in a study of shared clonotypes between healthy human individuals. Profiling relied on immunoSEQ multiplex PCR, and the TCRdb table lists in-frame clones only, not all of them. The sample has roughly 400,000 clones, 96% seen once. The sample was memory CD8+ T cells sorted from blood. Subset: CD45RO+ cells pooled with CCR7-negative TemRA cells. The receptors stem from a man in his thirties or forties in good health.

This clone was counted once. The V gene is TRBV28, the J gene TRBJ2-7; D possibly corresponds to TRBD1 (5 bases). Germline V gives CDR1 MDHEN, CDR2 SYDVKM. The CDR3 spans 15 residues. Trimming removed 2 bases at V and 3 bases at J, with 14 bases between. The CDR3 bases are TGTGCCAGCAGTTTAGTGGACCACAGGAGCTACGAGCAGTACTTC. Its translation: CASSLVDHRSYEQYF.

The genes are TRBV19 and TRBJ2-4, with D tentatively TRBD1 (6 bases). There are 16 residues in the CDR3. In germline, CDR1 is LNHDA, CDR2 SQIVND (reference sequence). V was pared by 6 bases and J by 1 base, with 16 bases between. CDR3 sequence reads: CASSYREDMAKNIQYF. CDR3 sequence (DNA): TGTGCCAGTAGCTACAGGGAAGACATGGCCAAAAACATTCAGTACTTC.

The chain is built from TRBV5-1 and TRBJ2-3, with D perhaps matching TRBD1 (6 bases). CDR1 and CDR2 (germline): SGHRS, YFSETQ. This CDR3 comprises 15 residues. V was clipped by 4 bases and J by 0 bases, with 12 bases between them. The CDR3 sequence is CASSPTGYSTDTQYF. The DNA of the CDR3 is TGCGCCAGCAGCCCAACAGGGTACAGCACAGATACGCAGTATTTT.

The chain couples TRBV20-1 to TRBJ2-7; no clear D. This CDR3 is 11 amino acids long. Germline CDR1 DFQATT, CDR2 SNEGSKA (reference sequence). Trimming pared 3 bases from V and 5 bases from J, leaving 8 bases between. The CDR3 sequence is CSASKVHEQYF. The CDR3 bases are TGCAGTGCTAGTAAGGTCCACGAGCAGTACTTC.

The chain couples TRBV20-1 to TRBJ1-1; tentative D call: TRBD1 (6 bases). V shed 4 bases and J shed 7 bases, with 10 bases lying between them. The CDR3 totals 11 residues. Germline values: CDR1 DFQATT, CDR2 SNEGSKA (reference sequence). Here the CDR3 reads CSANWGLEAFF. The CDR3 bases are TGCAGTGCTAATTGGGGGCTTGAAGCTTTCTTT.

The chain has TRBV21-1 and TRBJ2-7; TRBD1 is the table's D call and was not checked against the DNA. TRBV21-1 represents a pseudogene. The CDR3 spans 14 residues. CDR3 DNA: TGTGCCAGCAGCATACGACAGGGGGCCAACGAGCAGTACTTC. Translated, it gives CASSIRQGANEQYF.

The gene calls are TRBV4-2 and TRBJ1-1; weak D call: TRBD1 (5 bases). From germline, CDR1 is LGHNA and CDR2 YNFKEQ. The CDR3 sequence is 15 residues long. V was pared by 4 bases and J by 1 base, with 13 bases between. The CDR3 loop is CASSRTGRTNTEAFF. The CDR3, as DNA: TGTGCCAGCAGCCGAACGGGACGGACGAACACTGAAGCTTTCTTT.

The rearrangement uses TRBV6-4 and TRBJ2-3; 13 nucleotides agree with TRBD2. Germline assignment: CDR1 MRHNA and CDR2 SNTAGT. The CDR3 length is 13 residues. J was trimmed by 10 bases and V by 4 bases; bases with no gene match: 2. This chain's CDR3 is CASSGTSGGPQYF. The CDR3, as DNA: TGTGCCAGCAGTGGGACTAGCGGGGGTCCGCAGTATTTT.

The rearrangement joins TRBV11-1 to TRBJ2-5; 9 nucleotides agree with TRBD1. After removal of 2 bases from V and 3 bases from J, the junction contained 10 bases not matched to a gene. Looked up from germline, CDR1 is SGHAT and CDR2 is FQDESV (reference sequence). The CDR3 spans 17 residues. The DNA of the CDR3 is TGTGCCAGCAGCTTAACCCGGGACAGGGACCTAAAAGAGACCCAGTACTTC. It encodes CASSLTRDRDLKETQYF. The variable domain in full, with the rest retrieved from reference TRBV11-1 and TRBJ2-5, is EAEVAQSPRYKITEKSQAVAFWCDPISGHATLYWYRQILGQGPELLVQFQDESVVDDSQLPKDRFSAERLKGVDSTLKIQPAELGDSAMYLCASSLTRDRDLKETQYFGPGTRLLVL.

V and J are TRBV4-2 and TRBJ2-3, with 7 positions matching TRBD2. The V and J ends lost 5 bases and 8 bases, in that order; junction bases with no gene match: 13. The CDR3 has 15 amino acids. Germline values: CDR1 LGHNA, CDR2 YNFKEQ. In nucleotides, the CDR3 is TGTGCCAGCAGCGATCTGGAGACTAGCTCTATTACGCAGTATTTT. Protein: CASSDLETSSITQYF.

The gene calls are TRBV10-3 and TRBJ1-5, with D maybe TRBD1 (5 bases). From germline, CDR1 is ENHRY and CDR2 SYGVKD. The V gene lost 1 base and the J gene lost 6 bases, with 7 bases spanning the gap. This CDR3 has 13 amino acids. Here the CDR3 reads CAISEWGGQPQHF. CDR3 coding DNA: TGTGCCATCAGTGAGTGGGGGGGTCAGCCCCAGCATTTT.

The chain links TRBV2 to TRBJ2-7, with 8 nucleotides matching TRBD2. Germline V gives CDR1 SNHLY, CDR2 FYNNEI. The CDR3 covers 16 residues. V dropped 8 bases and J dropped 2; count of bases not matched to a gene: 14. Here the CDR3 reads CASLRGGAGVTYEQYF. In nucleotides, the CDR3 is TGTGCCAGCTTAAGAGGTGGAGCGGGAGTGACCTACGAGCAGTACTTC.

As concerns this clone: The same CDR3 can be traced to other DNA sequences in this sample. The chain links TRBV5-1 to TRBJ1-4; 8 nucleotides match TRBD1. Unmatched junction bases numbered 1, after V lost 1 base and J lost 5 bases. The CDR3 spans 14 residues. Germline V gene sequence: CDR1 SGHRS, CDR2 YFSETQ. The CDR3: CASSLTGGNEKLFF. The CDR3 DNA reads TGCGCCAGCAGCTTGACAGGGGGAAATGAAAAACTGTTTTTT.

This chain uses TRBV5-4 with TRBJ1-2, with TRBD1 as a possible D gene (5 bases). Trimming left V 0 bases short and J 6 bases short, with 15 bases between. The length of the CDR3 is 15 residues. In germline, CDR1 is SGHNT, CDR2 YYREEE (reference sequence). This CDR3 reads CASSLAQGRADGYTF. The DNA of the CDR3 is TGTGCCAGCAGCTTGGCTCAGGGCCGAGCCGATGGCTACACCTTC.

CDR3 sequence: CASKKDRGDQPQHF. CDR3 coding DNA: TGTGCCAGCAAGAAAGACAGGGGTGATCAGCCCCAGCATTTT. This sequence joins TRBV2 and TRBJ1-5, with 8 bases fitting TRBD1. Trimming removed 7 bases from V and 5 bases from J; junction bases left unmatched: 7. There are 14 residues in the CDR3. The germline V gene has CDR1 SNHLY and CDR2 FYNNEI.

This chain connects TRBV6-5 to TRBJ2-5, with a possible D match to TRBD2 (5 bases). Germline loops: CDR1 MNHEY, CDR2 SVGAGI. The CDR3 is made up of 13 amino acids. V lost 6 bases and J lost 1, with 9 bases in between. The CDR3 DNA is TGTGCCAGCAGGAGGGCCGGCCAAGAGACCCAGTACTTC. Residues: CASRRAGQETQYF.

The chain couples TRBV5-1 to TRBJ2-2, with D perhaps TRBD2 (5 bases). The CDR3 covers 13 residues. Germline V lookup: CDR1 SGHRS, CDR2 YFSETQ. Trimming stripped 0 bases from V and 6 bases from J, with 6 bases between. The CDR3 DNA reads as TGCGCCAGCAGCTTGGGGGAGCCCGGGGAGCTGTTTTTT. Amino acid sequence: CASSLGEPGELFF. The whole variable domain, filled in from reference TRBV5-1 and TRBJ2-2, reads KAGVTQTPRYLIKTRGQQVTLSCSPISGHRSVSWYQQTPGQGLQFLFEYFSETQRNKGNFPGRFSGRQFSNSRSEMNVSTLELGDSALYLCASSLGEPGELFFGEGSRLTVL.

This chain uses TRBV4-2 with TRBJ2-7; the match to TRBD1 covers 8 bases. Trimming removed 4 bases from V and 0 bases from J; junction bases left unmatched: 8. Germline V gives CDR1 LGHNA, CDR2 YNFKEQ. The CDR3 has 16 residues. CDR3 in amino acids: CASSPAGQGYSYEQYF. CDR3 coding DNA: TGTGCCAGCAGCCCAGCCGGACAGGGATACTCCTACGAGCAGTACTTC.

The J gene is TRBJ2-3, the V gene TRBV13, with 8 bases matching TRBD2. With 5 bases clipped from V and 4 bases from J, the junction kept 11 bases outside the gene matches. This CDR3 is built from 16 residues. Germline assignment: CDR1 PRHDT and CDR2 FYEKMQ (reference sequence). CDR3 region: CASSQRSGRESDTQYF. DNA for the CDR3: TGTGCCAGCAGCCAAAGAAGCGGGAGAGAGTCAGATACGCAGTATTTT.

This clone is a singleton in its sample. The chain uses TRBV6-6 and TRBJ2-1; D is ambiguous. The CDR3 covers 15 residues. Germline V lookup: CDR1 MNHNY, CDR2 SVGAGI (reference sequence). Trimming pared 0 bases from V and 4 bases from J, leaving 10 bases between. CDR3 DNA: TGTGCCAGCAGTTACTCTGGCTTTCCGTACAATGAGCAGTTCTTC. It specifies CASSYSGFPYNEQFF.

V and J are TRBV27 and TRBJ1-5; 7 bases are a match to TRBD1. The germline V gene encodes CDR1 MNHEY and CDR2 SMNVEV (reference sequence). The CDR3 sequence is 16 residues long. Germline trimming cut 5 bases from V and 6 bases from J; bases unmatched to any gene: 13. CDR3 amino acids: CASSTITGTGVQPQHF. CDR3 DNA sequence: TGTGCCAGCAGTACCATTACGGGAACAGGGGTTCAGCCCCAGCATTTT.

CDR3 protein: CASSVGRTLYEQYF. The CDR3 DNA reads as TGCGCCAGCAGCGTGGGACGGACCCTCTACGAGCAGTACTTC. This chain links TRBV5-1 with TRBJ2-7; D is tentatively TRBD1 or TRBD2 (5 bases each). The V end was cut by 4 bases, the J end by 3 bases, with 14 bases between. From germline, CDR1 is SGHRS and CDR2 YFSETQ. The CDR3 spans 14 residues.

In the case of this clone: At one end, the junction sequence differs from germline, possibly due to a read error. The chain links TRBV2 to TRBJ2-3; 7 nucleotides line up with TRBD2. CDR1 and CDR2 from the germline V gene are SNHLY and FYNNEI. The CDR3 is made up of 12 amino acids. The CDR3 DNA reads as TGTGCCAGCAGTGAAGCGCGGGGACTAAGCATATTT. Amino acid sequence: CASSEARGLSIF.

V and J are TRBV27 and TRBJ2-2, with unresolved D. The CDR3 runs to 13 residues. V lost 6 bases and J 7 bases, leaving 12 bases between the germline ends. Germline V gene data show CDR1 as MNHEY and CDR2 as SMNVEV (reference sequence). CDR3 nucleotide sequence: TGTGCCAGCAGGAAACAGCGAGTCGGGGAGCTGTTTTTT. Translating it yields CASRKQRVGELFF.

The chain couples TRBV10-2 to TRBJ1-1, with D perhaps matching TRBD1 (6 bases). Germline loops: CDR1 WSHSY, CDR2 SAAADI. CDR3 length: 14 amino acids. V lost 7 bases to trimming and J lost 6 bases, with 18 bases between them. The CDR3 nucleotides are TGCGCCAGCAAGGGGGGCGGGTTTGAGGCTGAAGCTTTCTTT. It is translated as CASKGGGFEAEAFF.

The rearrangement joins TRBV28 to TRBJ1-1; no clear D gene. V was shortened by 3 bases and J by 12 bases, with 17 bases between the two germline ends. Germline V lookup: CDR1 MDHEN, CDR2 SYDVKM. The CDR3 is made up of 13 amino acids. CDR3 sequence: CASSFPGRSGPFF. DNA for the CDR3: TGTGCCAGCAGTTTCCCAGGACGGTCCGGTCCTTTCTTT. Combining the CDR3 with reference TRBV28 and TRBJ1-1 gives the whole variable domain DVKVTQSSRYLVKRTGEKVFLECVQDMDHENMFWYRQDPGLGLRLIYFSYDVKMKEKGDIPEGYSVSREKKERFSLILESASTNQTSMYLCASSFPGRSGPFFGQGTRLTVV.

This clone was seen only once. The V gene is TRBV5-1, the J gene TRBJ2-5; D unclear. This CDR3 region has 13 residues. Germline assignment: CDR1 SGHRS and CDR2 YFSETQ. The V end lost 4 bases, the J end lost 5 bases, and 12 bases lay between the germline ends. The CDR3: CASSGDDGETQYF. CDR3 DNA sequence: TGCGCCAGCAGCGGCGACGACGGGGAGACCCAGTACTTC. Full variable domain (missing parts from reference TRBV5-1 and TRBJ2-5): KAGVTQTPRYLIKTRGQQVTLSCSPISGHRSVSWYQQTPGQGLQFLFEYFSETQRNKGNFPGRFSGRQFSNSRSEMNVSTLELGDSALYLCASSGDDGETQYFGPGTRLLVL.

The chain employs TRBV10-3 and TRBJ2-3, with 7 bases fitting TRBD2. The CDR3 runs to 15 residues. In germline, CDR1 is ENHRY, CDR2 SYGVKD. J lost 6 bases, V lost 0 bases, and 6 bases had no gene match. For the CDR3, the DNA is TGTGCCATCAGTGAGTCCACTAGCGCTTGGGATACGCAGTATTTT. This sequence encodes CAISESTSAWDTQYF.

J is TRBJ2-1 and V is TRBV21-1; whether TRBD2, the table's D call, matches the DNA was not checked. TRBV21-1 is a pseudogene locus. The CDR3 covers 17 residues. CDR3 loop: CASSLFQGSVSYNEQFF. The CDR3 bases are TGTGCCAGCAGCCTCTTCCAAGGTAGCGTCTCCTACAATGAGCAGTTCTTC.

The gene calls are TRBV30 and TRBJ1-5; TRBD1 might be the D (5 bases). Germline V lookup: CDR1 GTSNPN, CDR2 SVGIG (reference sequence). V was cut by 2 bases and J by 5 bases, with 10 bases left in between. There are 13 residues in the CDR3. The CDR3 DNA follows: TGTGCCTGGAGTTTGGGGGATTATCAGCCCCAGCATTTT. Translating it yields CAWSLGDYQPQHF.

Here the CDR3 reads CAWSVEGFETQYF. CDR3 sequence (DNA): TGTGCCTGGAGTGTTGAGGGTTTTGAGACCCAGTACTTC. J is TRBJ2-5 and V is TRBV30; weak D call: TRBD2 (5 bases). This CDR3 is built from 13 residues. Deletions cut 0 bases from V and 5 bases from J, with 10 bases between. Germline lookup yields CDR1 GTSNPN and CDR2 SVGIG (reference sequence).